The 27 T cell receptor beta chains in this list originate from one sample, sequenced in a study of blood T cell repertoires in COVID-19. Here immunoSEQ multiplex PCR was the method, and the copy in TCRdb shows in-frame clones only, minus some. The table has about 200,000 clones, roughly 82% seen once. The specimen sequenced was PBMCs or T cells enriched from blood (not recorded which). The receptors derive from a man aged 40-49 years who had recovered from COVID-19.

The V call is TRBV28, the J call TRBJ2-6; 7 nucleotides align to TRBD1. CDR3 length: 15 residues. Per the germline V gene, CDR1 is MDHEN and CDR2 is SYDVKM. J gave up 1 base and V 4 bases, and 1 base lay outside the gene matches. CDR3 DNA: TGTGCCAGCAGTTCCAGGGGGTCTGGGGCCAACGTCCTGACTTTC. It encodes CASSSRGSGANVLTF.

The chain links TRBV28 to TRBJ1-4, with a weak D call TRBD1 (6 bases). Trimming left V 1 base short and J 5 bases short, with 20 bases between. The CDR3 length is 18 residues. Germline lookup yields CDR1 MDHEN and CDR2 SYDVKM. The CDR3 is CASSLLAGSGGRNEKLFF. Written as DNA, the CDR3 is TGTGCCAGCAGTTTATTAGCGGGGTCGGGGGGGCGAAATGAAAAACTGTTTTTT.

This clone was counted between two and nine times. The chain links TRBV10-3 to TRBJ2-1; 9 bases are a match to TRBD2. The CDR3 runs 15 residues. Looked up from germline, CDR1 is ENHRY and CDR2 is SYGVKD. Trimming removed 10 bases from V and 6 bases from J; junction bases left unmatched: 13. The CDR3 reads CATSRFAGGRNEQFF. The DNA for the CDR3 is TGTGCCACGTCCAGGTTCGCGGGAGGGCGCAATGAGCAGTTCTTC.

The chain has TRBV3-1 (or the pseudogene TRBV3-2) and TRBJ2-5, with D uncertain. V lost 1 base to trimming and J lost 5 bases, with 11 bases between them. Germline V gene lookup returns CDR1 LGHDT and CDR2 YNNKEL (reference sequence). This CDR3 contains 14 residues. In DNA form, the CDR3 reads TGTGCCAGCAGCCAAGGATCCCGGCGGGAGACCCAGTACTTC. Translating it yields CASSQGSRRETQYF.

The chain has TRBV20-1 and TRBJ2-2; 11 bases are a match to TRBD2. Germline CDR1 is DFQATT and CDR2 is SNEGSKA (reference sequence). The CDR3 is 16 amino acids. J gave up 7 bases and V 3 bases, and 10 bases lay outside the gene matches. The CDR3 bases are TGCAGTGCTAGTCAACTAGCGGGAGTTCGCAGCGGGGAGCTGTTTTTT. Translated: CSASQLAGVRSGELFF.

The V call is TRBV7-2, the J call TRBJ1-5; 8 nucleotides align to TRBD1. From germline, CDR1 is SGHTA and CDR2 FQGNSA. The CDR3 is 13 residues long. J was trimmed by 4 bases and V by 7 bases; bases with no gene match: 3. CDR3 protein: CASTTGENQPQHF. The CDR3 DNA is TGTGCCAGCACGACAGGGGAGAATCAGCCCCAGCATTTT.

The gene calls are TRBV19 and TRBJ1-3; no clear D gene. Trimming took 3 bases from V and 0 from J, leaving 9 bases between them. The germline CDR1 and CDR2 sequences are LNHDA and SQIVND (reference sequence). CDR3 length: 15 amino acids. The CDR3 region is CASSMRRDSGNTIYF. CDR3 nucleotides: TGTGCCAGTAGTATGAGGAGGGACTCTGGAAACACCATATATTTT.

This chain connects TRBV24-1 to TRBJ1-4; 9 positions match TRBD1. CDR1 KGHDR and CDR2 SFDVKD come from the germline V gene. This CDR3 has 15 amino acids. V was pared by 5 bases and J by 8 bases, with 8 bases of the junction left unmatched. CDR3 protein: CATSATGQGGEKLFF. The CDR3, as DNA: TGTGCCACCAGTGCAACGGGACAGGGAGGGGAAAAACTGTTTTTT.

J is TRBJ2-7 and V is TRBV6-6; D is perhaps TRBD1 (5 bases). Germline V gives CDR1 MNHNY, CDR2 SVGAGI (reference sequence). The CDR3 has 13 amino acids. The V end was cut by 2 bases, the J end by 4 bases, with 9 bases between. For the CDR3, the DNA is TGTGCCAGCAGTTACCCTCCAGGGTACGAGCAGTACGTC. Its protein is CASSYPPGYEQYV.

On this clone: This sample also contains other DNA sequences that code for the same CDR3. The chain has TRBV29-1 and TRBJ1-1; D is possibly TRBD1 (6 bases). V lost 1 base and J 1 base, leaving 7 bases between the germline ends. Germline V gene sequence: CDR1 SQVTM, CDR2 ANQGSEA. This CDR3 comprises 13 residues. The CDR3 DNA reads TGCAGCGTTGAAGCACAGGGGAACACTGAAGCTTTCTTT. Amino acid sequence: CSVEAQGNTEAFF. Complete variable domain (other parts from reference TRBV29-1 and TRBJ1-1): SAVISQKPSRDICQRGTSLTIQCQVDSQVTMMFWYRQQPGQSLTLIATANQGSEATYESGFVIDKFPISRPNLTFSTLTVSNMSPEDSSIYLCSVEAQGNTEAFFGQGTRLTVV.

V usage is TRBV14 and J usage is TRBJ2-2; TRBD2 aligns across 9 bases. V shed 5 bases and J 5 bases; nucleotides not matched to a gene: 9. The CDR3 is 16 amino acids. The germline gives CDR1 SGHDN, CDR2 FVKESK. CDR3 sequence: CASSTIAGENTGELFF. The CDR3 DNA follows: TGTGCCAGCAGCACTATAGCGGGAGAGAATACCGGGGAGCTGTTTTTT.

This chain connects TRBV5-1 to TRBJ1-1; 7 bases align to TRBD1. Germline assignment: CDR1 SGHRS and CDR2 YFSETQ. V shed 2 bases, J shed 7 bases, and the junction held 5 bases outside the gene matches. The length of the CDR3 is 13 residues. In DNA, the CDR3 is TGCGCCAGCAGCTTCGGGACAGTGGGTGAAGCTTTCTTT. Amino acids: CASSFGTVGEAFF.

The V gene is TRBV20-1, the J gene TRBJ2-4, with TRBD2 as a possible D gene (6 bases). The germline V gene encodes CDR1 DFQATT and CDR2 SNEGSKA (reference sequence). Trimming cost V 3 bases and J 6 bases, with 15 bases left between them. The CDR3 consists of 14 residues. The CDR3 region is CSASRVPGANIQYF. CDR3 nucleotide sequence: TGCAGTGCTAGTCGCGTCCCGGGAGCAAACATTCAGTACTTC.

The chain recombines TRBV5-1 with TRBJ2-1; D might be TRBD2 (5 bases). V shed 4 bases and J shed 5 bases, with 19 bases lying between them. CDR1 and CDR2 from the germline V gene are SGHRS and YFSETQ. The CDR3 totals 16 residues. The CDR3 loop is CASSPSYSANHNEQFF. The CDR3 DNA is TGCGCCAGCAGCCCAAGCTATAGCGCAAACCACAATGAGCAGTTCTTC.

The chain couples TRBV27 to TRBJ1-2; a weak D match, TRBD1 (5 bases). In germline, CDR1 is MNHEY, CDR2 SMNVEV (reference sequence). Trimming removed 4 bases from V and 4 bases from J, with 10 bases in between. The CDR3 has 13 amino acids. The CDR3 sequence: CASSYKDTYGYTF. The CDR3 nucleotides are TGTGCCAGCAGTTATAAGGACACCTATGGCTACACCTTC.

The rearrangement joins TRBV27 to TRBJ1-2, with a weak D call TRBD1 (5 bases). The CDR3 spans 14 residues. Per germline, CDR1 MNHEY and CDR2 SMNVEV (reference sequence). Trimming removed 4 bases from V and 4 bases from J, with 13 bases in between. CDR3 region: CASSSSLTAYGYTF. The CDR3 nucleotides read TGTGCCAGCAGTTCATCCTTGACAGCCTATGGCTACACCTTC.

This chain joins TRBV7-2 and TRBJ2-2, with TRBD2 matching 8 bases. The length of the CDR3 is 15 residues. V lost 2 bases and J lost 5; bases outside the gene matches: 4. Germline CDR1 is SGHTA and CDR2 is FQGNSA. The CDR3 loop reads CASSLIPGGTGELFF. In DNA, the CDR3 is TGTGCCAGCAGCTTAATTCCGGGAGGGACCGGGGAGCTGTTTTTT.

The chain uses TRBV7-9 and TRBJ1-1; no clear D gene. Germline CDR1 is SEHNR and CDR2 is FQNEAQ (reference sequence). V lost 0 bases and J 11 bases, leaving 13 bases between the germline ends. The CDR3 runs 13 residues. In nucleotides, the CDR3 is TGTGCCAGCAGCTTAGCACAGCCTTTCCCGGCTTTCTTT. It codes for CASSLAQPFPAFF.

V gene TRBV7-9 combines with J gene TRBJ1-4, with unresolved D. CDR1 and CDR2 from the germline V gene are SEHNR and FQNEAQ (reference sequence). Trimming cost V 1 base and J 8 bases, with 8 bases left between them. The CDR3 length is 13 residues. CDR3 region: CASSLEQAEKLFF. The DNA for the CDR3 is TGTGCCAGCAGCTTAGAGCAGGCCGAAAAACTGTTTTTT.

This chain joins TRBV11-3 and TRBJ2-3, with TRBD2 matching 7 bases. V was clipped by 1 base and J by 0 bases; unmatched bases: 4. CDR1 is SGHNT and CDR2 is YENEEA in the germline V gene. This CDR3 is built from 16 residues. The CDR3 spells CASSLGRDYSTDTQYF. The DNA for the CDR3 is TGTGCCAGCAGCTTAGGCCGGGACTACAGCACAGATACGCAGTATTTT.

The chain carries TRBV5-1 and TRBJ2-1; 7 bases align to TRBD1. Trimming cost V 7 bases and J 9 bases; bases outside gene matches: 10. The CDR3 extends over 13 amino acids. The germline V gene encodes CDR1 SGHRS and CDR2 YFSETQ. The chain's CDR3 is CASCLDRAREQFF. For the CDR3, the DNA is TGCGCCAGCTGCCTCGACAGGGCTCGTGAGCAGTTCTTC.

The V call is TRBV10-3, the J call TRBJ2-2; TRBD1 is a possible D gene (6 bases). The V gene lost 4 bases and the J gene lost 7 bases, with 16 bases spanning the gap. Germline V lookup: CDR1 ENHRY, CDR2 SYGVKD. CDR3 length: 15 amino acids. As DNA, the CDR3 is TGTGCCATCAGTGCCTCAACAGGGTCGATCGGGGAGCTGTTTTTT. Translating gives CAISASTGSIGELFF.

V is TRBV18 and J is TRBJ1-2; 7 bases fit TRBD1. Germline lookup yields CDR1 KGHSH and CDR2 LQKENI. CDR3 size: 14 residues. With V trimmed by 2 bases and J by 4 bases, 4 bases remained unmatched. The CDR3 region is CASSPAGQSYGYTF. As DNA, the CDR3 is TGTGCCAGCTCACCAGCGGGACAGAGCTATGGCTACACCTTC. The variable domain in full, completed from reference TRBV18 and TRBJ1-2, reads NAGVMQNPRHLVRRRGQEARLRCSPMKGHSHVYWYRQLPEEGLKFMVYLQKENIIDESGMPKERFSAEFPKEGPSILRIQQVVRGDSAAYFCASSPAGQSYGYTFGSGTRLTVV.

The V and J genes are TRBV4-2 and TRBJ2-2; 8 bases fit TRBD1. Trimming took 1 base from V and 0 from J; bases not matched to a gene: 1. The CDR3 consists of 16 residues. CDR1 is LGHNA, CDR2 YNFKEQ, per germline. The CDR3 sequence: CASSQGGQANTGELFF. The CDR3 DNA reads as TGTGCCAGCAGCCAAGGGGGACAGGCGAACACCGGGGAGCTGTTTTTT.

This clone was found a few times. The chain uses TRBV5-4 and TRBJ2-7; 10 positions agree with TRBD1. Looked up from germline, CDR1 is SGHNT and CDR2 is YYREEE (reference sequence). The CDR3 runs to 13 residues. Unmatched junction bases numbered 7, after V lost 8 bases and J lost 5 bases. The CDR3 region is CASTMTGGNEQYF. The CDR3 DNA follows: TGTGCCAGTACAATGACAGGGGGCAACGAGCAGTACTTC.

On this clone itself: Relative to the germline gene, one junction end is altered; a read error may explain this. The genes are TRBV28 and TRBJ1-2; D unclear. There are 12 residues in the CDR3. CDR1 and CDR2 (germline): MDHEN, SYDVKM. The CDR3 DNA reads TGTGCGAGCAAGTCAGGAAACTATGGCTACACCTTC. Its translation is CASKSGNYGYTF.

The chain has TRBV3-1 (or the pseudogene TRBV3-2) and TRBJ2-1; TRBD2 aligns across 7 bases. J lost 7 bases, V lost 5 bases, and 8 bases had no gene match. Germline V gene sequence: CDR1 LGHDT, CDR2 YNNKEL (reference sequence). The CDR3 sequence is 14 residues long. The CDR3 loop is CASSERLARNEQFF. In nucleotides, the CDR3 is TGTGCCAGCAGCGAAAGACTAGCTCGGAATGAGCAGTTCTTC.